The 8 T cell receptor beta chains below all came from one sample that was sequenced in a study of T cell responses to AZD1222 COVID-19 vaccine. The data were produced by immunoSEQ multiplex PCR, yet TCRdb's version contains in-frame clones alone and is incomplete. The sample contains about 96,000 clones, about 93% of which appear only once. The specimen comprised peripheral blood, sampled on day 0 of MenACWY control vaccination. The receptors stem from an adult in good health.

The chain combines TRBV10-3 with TRBJ1-6, with a possible D match to TRBD1 (5 bases). Trimming took off 9 bases at V and 5 bases at J, with 11 bases between the two ends. The CDR3 is made up of 13 amino acids. Germline V lookup: CDR1 ENHRY, CDR2 SYGVKD. This CDR3 is CAIRGSDNSPLHF. CDR3 DNA sequence: TGTGCCATTCGGGGCTCAGATAATTCACCCCTCCACTTT.

This clone was seen only a few times. The chain employs TRBV14 and TRBJ1-3; TRBD1 aligns across 8 bases. CDR1 is SGHDN and CDR2 is FVKESK in the germline V gene. This CDR3 is built from 17 residues. V trimming: 4 bases; J trimming: 1 base; junction bases outside the gene matches: 9. The CDR3 region is CASSPRDRLWSGNTIYF. The CDR3 region has the DNA TGTGCCAGCAGCCCCCGGGACAGGCTTTGGTCTGGAAACACCATATATTTT.

The chain combines TRBV9 with TRBJ2-3; D is perhaps TRBD2 (6 bases). Between the trimmed V and J ends, which lost 2 bases and 7 bases, there was a span of 17 bases. CDR3 length: 15 amino acids. From germline, CDR1 is SGDLS and CDR2 YYNGEE. The CDR3 spells CASSVGLSGEYTQYF. The CDR3 DNA reads as TGTGCCAGCAGCGTGGGACTTTCGGGAGAATATACGCAGTATTTT.

This rearrangement joins TRBV5-1 to TRBJ2-5, with 9 bases lining up with TRBD1. The CDR3 runs to 16 residues. From germline, CDR1 is SGHRS and CDR2 YFSETQ. The trim removed 0 bases at V and 2 bases at J, leaving 5 bases unmatched. CDR3 sequence: CASSLAGTGQQETQYF. The CDR3 bases are TGCGCCAGCAGCTTGGCCGGGACAGGGCAACAAGAGACCCAGTACTTC. Complete variable domain (other parts from reference TRBV5-1 and TRBJ2-5): KAGVTQTPRYLIKTRGQQVTLSCSPISGHRSVSWYQQTPGQGLQFLFEYFSETQRNKGNFPGRFSGRQFSNSRSEMNVSTLELGDSALYLCASSLAGTGQQETQYFGPGTRLLVL.

This chain connects TRBV6-5 to TRBJ2-1; 9 nucleotides align to TRBD2. V gave up 6 bases and J gave up 7 bases; unmatched junction bases: 4. CDR3 length equals 13 residues. Per germline, CDR1 MNHEY and CDR2 SVGAGI. The CDR3 coding sequence is TGTGCCAGCAGATGGACTAGCGCTAATGAGCAGTTCTTC. Translation gives CASRWTSANEQFF.

The chain employs TRBV7-2 and TRBJ2-2; 10 nucleotides match TRBD1. Germline V lookup: CDR1 SGHTA, CDR2 FQGNSA. After removal of 3 bases from V and 7 bases from J, the junction contained 5 bases not matched to a gene. There are 15 residues in the CDR3. The CDR3 here is CASSLLDRGRGELFF. The CDR3 DNA is TGTGCCAGCAGCTTGTTAGACAGGGGGCGCGGGGAGCTGTTTTTT.

The rearrangement links TRBV28 to TRBJ2-1; TRBD2 aligns across 7 bases. Germline V gives CDR1 MDHEN, CDR2 SYDVKM. The CDR3 contains 12 residues. The J segment lost 6 bases and the V segment lost 5 bases, leaving 1 base of the junction unmatched. The CDR3 here is CASSRTSNEQFF. In DNA, the CDR3 is TGTGCCAGCAGTAGGACTAGCAATGAGCAGTTCTTC.

This chain connects TRBV28 to TRBJ1-2; possibly TRBD1 for D (6 bases). Trimming took off 5 bases at V and 4 bases at J, with 14 bases between the two ends. The CDR3 covers 14 residues. Germline V gene sequence: CDR1 MDHEN, CDR2 SYDVKM. Written as DNA, the CDR3 is TGTGCCAGCAGTCACCGTGTAGGGGGCTATGGCTACACCTTC. Translated, it gives CASSHRVGGYGYTF.